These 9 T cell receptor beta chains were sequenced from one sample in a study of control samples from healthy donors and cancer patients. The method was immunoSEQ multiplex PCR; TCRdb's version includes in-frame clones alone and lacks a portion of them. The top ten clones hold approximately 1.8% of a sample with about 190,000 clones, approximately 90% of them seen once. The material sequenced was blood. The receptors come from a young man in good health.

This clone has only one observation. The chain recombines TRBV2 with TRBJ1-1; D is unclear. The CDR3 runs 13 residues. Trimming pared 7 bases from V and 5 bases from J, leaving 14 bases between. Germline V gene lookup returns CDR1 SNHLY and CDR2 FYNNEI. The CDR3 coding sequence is TGTGCCAGCACCTCCAATGAGGGAACTGAAGCTTTCTTT. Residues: CASTSNEGTEAFF.

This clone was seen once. CDR3 in DNA: TGTGCCAGCAGTGAGCTAGAGCGCGGGGGACCCACAGATACGCAGTATTTT. It is translated as CASSELERGGPTDTQYF. V usage is TRBV6-1 and J usage is TRBJ2-3; 7 bases are a match to TRBD2. Trimming removed 3 bases from V and 2 bases from J; junction bases left unmatched: 11. This CDR3 is 17 amino acids long. CDR1 is MNHNS, CDR2 SASEGT, per germline.

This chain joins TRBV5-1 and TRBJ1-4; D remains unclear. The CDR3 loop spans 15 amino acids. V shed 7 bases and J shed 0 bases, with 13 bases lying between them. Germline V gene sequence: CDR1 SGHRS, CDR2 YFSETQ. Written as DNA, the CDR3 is TGCGCCAGCGCCAAGCAGCCTGCAACTAATGAAAAACTGTTTTTT. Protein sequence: CASAKQPATNEKLFF.

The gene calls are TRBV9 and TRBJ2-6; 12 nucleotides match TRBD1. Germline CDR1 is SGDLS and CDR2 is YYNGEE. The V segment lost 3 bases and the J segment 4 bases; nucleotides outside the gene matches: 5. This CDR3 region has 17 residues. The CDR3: CASSAGQGARGANVLTF. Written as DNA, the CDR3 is TGTGCCAGCAGCGCGGGACAGGGGGCGAGAGGGGCCAACGTCCTGACTTTC.

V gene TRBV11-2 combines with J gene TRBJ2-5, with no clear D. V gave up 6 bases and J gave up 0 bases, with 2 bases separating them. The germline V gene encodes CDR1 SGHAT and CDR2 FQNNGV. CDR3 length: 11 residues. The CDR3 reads CASRHQETQYF. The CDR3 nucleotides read TGTGCCAGCAGGCACCAAGAGACCCAGTACTTC.

CDR3 protein: CASSLLAPEQFF. CDR3 nucleotide sequence: TGTGCCAGCAGTTTGTTAGCCCCTGAGCAGTTCTTC. The chain is built from TRBV12-3 or TRBV12-4 and TRBJ2-1; D is unclear. CDR3 length: 12 residues. The ends were cut back, 3 bases at V and 9 bases at J, with 9 bases in the middle.

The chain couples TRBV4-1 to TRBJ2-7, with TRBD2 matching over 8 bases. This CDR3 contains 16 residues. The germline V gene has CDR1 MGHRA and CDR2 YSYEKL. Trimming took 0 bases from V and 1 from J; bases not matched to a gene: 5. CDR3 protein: CASSQDSGGLSYEQYF. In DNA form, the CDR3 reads TGCGCCAGCAGCCAAGATTCGGGGGGGCTGTCCTACGAGCAGTACTTC.

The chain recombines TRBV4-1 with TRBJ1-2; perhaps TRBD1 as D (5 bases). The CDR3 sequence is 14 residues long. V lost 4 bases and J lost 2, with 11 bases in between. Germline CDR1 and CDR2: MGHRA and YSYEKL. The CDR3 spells CASSPSRGNYGYTF. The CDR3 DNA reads TGCGCCAGCAGCCCTTCAAGGGGCAACTATGGCTACACCTTC.

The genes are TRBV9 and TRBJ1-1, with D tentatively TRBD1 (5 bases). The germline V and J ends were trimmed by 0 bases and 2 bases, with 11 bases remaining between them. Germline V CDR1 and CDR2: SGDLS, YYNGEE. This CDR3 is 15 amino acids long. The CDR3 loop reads CASSVGGPSNTEAFF. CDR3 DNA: TGTGCCAGCAGCGTAGGGGGACCCTCAAACACTGAAGCTTTCTTT.